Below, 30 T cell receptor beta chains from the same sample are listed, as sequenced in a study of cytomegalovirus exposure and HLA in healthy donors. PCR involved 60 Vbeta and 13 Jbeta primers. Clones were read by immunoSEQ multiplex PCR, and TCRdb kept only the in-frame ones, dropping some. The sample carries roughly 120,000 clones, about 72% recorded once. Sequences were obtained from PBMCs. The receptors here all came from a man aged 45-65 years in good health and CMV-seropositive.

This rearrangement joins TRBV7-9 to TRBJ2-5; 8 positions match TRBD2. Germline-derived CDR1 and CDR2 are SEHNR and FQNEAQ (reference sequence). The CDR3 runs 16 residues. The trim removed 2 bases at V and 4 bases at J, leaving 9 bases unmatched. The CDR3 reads CASSLIAGRAAETQYF. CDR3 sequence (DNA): TGTGCCAGCAGCTTAATTGCCGGGAGGGCCGCAGAGACCCAGTACTTC. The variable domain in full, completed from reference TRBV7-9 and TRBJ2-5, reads DTGVSQNPRHKITKRGQNVTFRCDPISEHNRLYWYRQTLGQGPEFLTYFQNEAQLEKSRLLSDRFSAERPKGSFSTLEIQRTEQGDSAMYLCASSLIAGRAAETQYFGPGTRLLVL.

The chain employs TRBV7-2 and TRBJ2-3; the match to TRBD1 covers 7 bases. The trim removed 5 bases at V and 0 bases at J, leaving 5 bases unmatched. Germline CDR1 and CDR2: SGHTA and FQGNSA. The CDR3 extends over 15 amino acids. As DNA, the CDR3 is TGTGCCAGCAGCCGACAGGGTACTAGCACAGATACGCAGTATTTT. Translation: CASSRQGTSTDTQYF.

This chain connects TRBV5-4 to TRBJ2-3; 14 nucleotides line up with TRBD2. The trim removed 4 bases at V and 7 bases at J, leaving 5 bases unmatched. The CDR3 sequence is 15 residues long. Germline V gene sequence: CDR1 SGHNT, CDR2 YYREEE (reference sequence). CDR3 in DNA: TGTGCCAGCAGCCCCGGGACTAGCGGGAGATATACGCAGTATTTT. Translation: CASSPGTSGRYTQYF.

The CDR3 coding sequence is TGTGCCAGCAGCTTAGCGACTAGCGGGAGGGCCGGCGAGCAGTACTTC. Its protein is CASSLATSGRAGEQYF. This chain joins TRBV7-2 and TRBJ2-5; 14 bases match TRBD2. Matching the DNA end better, TRBJ2-7 makes the J call doubtful. The CDR3 totals 16 residues. Germline V gene data show CDR1 as SGHTA and CDR2 as FQGNSA.

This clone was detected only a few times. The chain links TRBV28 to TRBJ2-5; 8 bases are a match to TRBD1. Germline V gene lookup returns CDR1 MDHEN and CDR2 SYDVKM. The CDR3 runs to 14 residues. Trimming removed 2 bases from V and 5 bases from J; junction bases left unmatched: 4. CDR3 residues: CASSLGQGRETQYF. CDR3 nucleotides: TGTGCCAGCAGTTTAGGACAGGGAAGGGAGACCCAGTACTTC.

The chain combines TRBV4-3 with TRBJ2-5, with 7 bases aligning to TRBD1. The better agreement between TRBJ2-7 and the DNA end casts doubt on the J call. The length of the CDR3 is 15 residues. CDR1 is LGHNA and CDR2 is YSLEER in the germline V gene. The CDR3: CASSQAPTGTYEQYF. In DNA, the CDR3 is TGCGCCAGCAGCCAAGCCCCGACAGGGACCTACGAGCAGTACTTC.

This chain's CDR3 is CASAASGASTDTQYF. CDR3 bases: TGTGCCAGCGCCGCTAGCGGGGCTAGCACAGATACGCAGTATTTT. The rearrangement uses TRBV2 and TRBJ2-3, with TRBD2 matching over 9 bases. The germline V gene encodes CDR1 SNHLY and CDR2 FYNNEI. V lost 8 bases, J lost 0 bases, and 6 bases stayed unmatched. This CDR3 region has 15 residues.

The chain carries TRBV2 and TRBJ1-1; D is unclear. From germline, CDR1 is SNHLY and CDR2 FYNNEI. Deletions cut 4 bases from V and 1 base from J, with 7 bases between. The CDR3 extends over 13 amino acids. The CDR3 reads CASSGGPNTEAFF. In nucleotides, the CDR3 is TGTGCCAGCAGTGGCGGTCCGAACACTGAAGCTTTCTTT.

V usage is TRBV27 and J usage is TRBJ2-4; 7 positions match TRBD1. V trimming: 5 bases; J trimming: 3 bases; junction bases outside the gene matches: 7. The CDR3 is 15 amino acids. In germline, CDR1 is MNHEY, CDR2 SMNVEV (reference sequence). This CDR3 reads CASSLRGHSKNIQYF. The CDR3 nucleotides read TGTGCCAGCAGTCTAAGGGGGCACAGCAAAAACATTCAGTACTTC.

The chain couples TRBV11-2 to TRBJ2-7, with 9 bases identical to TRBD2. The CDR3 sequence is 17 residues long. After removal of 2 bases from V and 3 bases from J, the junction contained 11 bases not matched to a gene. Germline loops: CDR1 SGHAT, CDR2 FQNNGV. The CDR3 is CASSLSLSTAGGYEQYF. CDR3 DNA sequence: TGTGCCAGCAGCTTATCCCTCTCGACAGCGGGGGGCTACGAGCAGTACTTC.

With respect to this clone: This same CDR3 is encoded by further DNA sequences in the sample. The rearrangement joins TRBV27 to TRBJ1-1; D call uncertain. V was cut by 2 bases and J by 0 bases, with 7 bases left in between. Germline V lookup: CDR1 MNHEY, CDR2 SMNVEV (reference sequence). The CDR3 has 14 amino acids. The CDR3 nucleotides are TGTGCCAGCAGTTTAACGGGGATGAACACTGAAGCTTTCTTT. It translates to CASSLTGMNTEAFF.

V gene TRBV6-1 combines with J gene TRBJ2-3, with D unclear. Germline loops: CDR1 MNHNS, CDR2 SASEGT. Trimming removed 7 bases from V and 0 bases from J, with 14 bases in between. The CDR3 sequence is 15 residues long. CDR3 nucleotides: TGTGCCAGCATCCTAGGTGGGTCTAGCACAGATACGCAGTATTTT. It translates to CASILGGSSTDTQYF.

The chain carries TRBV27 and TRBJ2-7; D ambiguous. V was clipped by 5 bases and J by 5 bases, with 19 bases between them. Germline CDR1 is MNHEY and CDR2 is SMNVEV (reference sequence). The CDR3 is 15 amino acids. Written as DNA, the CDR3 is TGTGCCAGCAGTCGCCGGGTCGGCCCGCTCCACGAGCAGTACTTC. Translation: CASSRRVGPLHEQYF.

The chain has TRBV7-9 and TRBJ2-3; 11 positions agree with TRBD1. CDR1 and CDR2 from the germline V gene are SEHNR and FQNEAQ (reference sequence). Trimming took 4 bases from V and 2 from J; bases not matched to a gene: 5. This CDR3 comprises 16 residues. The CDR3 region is CASSSRTGGFTDTQYF. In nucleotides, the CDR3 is TGTGCCAGCAGCTCCCGGACAGGGGGCTTCACAGATACGCAGTATTTT.

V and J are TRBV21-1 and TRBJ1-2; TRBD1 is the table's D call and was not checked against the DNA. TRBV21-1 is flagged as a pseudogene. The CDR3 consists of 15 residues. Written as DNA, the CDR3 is TGTGCCAGCAGCCCTTTCCCGGGGACAGGGCCAGGCTACACCTTC. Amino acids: CASSPFPGTGPGYTF.

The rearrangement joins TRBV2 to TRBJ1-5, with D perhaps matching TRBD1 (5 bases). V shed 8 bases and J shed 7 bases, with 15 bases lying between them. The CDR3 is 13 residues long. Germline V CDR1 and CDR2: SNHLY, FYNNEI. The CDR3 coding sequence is TGTGCCAGCTCCCCCAGGGCGGAACAGCCCCAGCATTTT. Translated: CASSPRAEQPQHF.

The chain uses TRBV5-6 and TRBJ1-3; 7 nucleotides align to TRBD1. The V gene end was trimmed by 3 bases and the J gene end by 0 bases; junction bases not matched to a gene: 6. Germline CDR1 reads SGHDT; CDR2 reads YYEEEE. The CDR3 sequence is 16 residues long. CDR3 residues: CASSYGTALSGNTIYF. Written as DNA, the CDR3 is TGTGCCAGCAGCTACGGGACAGCTCTCTCTGGAAACACCATATATTTT.

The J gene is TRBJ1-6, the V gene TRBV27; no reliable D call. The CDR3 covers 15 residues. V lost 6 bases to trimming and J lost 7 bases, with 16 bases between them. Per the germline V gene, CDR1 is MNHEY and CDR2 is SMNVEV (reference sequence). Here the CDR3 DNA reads TGTGCCAGCAGCCTCTCGGCGGGCGCGAATTCACCCCTCCACTTT. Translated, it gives CASSLSAGANSPLHF.

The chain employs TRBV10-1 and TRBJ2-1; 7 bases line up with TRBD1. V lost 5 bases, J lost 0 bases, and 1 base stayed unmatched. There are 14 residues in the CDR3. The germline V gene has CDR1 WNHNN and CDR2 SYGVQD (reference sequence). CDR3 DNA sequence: TGCGCCAGCAGTCGGGACAGCTCCTACAATGAGCAGTTCTTC. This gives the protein CASSRDSSYNEQFF.

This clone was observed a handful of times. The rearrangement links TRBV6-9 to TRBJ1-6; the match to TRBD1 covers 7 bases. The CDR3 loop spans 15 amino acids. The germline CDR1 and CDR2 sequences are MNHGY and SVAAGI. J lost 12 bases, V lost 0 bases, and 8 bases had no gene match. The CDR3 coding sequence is TGTGCCAGCAGTTATTCAGACAGGGCGGGGAAACCCCTCCACTTT. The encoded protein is CASSYSDRAGKPLHF.

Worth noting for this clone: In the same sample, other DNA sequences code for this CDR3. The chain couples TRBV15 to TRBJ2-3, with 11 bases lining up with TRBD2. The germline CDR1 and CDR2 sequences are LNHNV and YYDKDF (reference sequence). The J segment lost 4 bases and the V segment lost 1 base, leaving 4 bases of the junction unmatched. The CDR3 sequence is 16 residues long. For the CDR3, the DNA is TGTGCCACCAGCAGAGTAGCGGGGGGGCCCGCAGATACGCAGTATTTT. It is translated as CATSRVAGGPADTQYF.

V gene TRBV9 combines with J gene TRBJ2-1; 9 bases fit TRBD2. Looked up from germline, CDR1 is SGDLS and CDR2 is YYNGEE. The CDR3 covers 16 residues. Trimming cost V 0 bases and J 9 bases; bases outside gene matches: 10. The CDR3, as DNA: TGTGCCAGCAGCGTAGTAAGCGGGAGGTTGGGCGGTGAGCAGTTCTTC. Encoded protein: CASSVVSGRLGGEQFF.

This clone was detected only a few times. The CDR3, as DNA: TGCGCCACTATCCGAGGGGGACTAGCGGGGGAGGAGAATGAGCAGTTCTTC. It encodes CATIRGGLAGEENEQFF. This chain joins TRBV10-2 and TRBJ2-1; 14 nucleotides line up with TRBD2. CDR1 is WSHSY, CDR2 SAAADI, per germline. The CDR3 is made up of 17 amino acids. J lost 7 bases, V lost 10 bases, and 15 bases had no gene match.

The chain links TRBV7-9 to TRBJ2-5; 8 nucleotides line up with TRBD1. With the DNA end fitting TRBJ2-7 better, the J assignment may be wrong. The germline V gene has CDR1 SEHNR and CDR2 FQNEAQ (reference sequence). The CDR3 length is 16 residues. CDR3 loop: CASSPSSGQGSYEQYF. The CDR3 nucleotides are TGTGCCAGCAGCCCTAGTAGCGGACAGGGCTCCTACGAGCAGTACTTC.

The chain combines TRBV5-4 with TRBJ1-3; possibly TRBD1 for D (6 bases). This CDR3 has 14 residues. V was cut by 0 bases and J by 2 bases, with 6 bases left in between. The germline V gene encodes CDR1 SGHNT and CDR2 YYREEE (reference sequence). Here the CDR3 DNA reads TGTGCCAGCAGCTTGGGGACAGCTGGAAACACCATATATTTT. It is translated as CASSLGTAGNTIYF.

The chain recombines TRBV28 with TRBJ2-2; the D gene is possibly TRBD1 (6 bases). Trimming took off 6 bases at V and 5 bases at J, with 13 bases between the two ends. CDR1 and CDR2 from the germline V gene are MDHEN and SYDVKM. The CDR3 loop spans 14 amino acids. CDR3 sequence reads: CASRPGTNTGELFF. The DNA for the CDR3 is TGTGCCAGCAGACCCGGGACAAATACCGGGGAGCTGTTTTTT.

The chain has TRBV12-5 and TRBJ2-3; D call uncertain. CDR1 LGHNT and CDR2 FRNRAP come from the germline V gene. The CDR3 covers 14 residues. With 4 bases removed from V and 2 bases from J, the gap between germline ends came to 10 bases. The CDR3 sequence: CASGSGYFTDTQYF. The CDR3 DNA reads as TGTGCTAGTGGTTCAGGTTACTTCACAGATACGCAGTATTTT.

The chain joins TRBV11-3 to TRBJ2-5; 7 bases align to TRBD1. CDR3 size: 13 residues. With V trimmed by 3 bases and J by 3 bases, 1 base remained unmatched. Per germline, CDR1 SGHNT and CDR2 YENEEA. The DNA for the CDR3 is TGTGCCAGCAGCTTCGACAGGGAAGAGACCCAGTACTTC. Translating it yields CASSFDREETQYF.

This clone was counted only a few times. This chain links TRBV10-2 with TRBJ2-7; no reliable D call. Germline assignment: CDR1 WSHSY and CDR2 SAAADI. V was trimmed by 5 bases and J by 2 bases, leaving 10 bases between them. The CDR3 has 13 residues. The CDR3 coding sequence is TGCGCCAGCAGTTCGCCAGATACCTACGAGCAGTACTTC. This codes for CASSSPDTYEQYF.

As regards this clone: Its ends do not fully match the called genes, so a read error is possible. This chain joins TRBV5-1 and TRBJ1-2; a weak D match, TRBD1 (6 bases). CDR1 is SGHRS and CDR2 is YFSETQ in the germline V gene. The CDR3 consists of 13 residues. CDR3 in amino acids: CASSDLTGSVHAF. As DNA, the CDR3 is TGCGCCAGCAGCGACCTGACAGGCTCGGTACATGCCTTC.